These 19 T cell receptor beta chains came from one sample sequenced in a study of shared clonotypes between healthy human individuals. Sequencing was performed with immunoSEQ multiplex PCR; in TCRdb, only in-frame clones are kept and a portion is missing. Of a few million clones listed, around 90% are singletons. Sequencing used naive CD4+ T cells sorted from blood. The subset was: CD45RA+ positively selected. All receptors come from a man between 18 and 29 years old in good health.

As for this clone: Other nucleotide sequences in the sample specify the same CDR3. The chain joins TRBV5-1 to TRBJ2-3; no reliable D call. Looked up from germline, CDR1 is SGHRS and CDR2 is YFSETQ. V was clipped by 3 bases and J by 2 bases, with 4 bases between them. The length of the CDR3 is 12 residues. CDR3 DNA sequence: TGCGCCAGCAGCTGGTCCACAGATACGCAGTATTTT. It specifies CASSWSTDTQYF.

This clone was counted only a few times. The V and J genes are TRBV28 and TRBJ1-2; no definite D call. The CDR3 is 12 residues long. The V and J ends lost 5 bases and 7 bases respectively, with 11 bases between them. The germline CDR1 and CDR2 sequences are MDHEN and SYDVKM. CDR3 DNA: TGTGCCAGCAGTATAACGGGAGGTGGCTACACCTTC. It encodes CASSITGGGYTF.

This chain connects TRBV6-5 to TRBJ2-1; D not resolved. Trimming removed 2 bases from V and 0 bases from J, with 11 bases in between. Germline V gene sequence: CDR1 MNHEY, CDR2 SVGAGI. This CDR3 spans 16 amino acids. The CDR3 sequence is CASSYGSTSSYNEQFF. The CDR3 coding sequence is TGTGCCAGCAGTTACGGATCTACAAGCTCCTACAATGAGCAGTTCTTC.

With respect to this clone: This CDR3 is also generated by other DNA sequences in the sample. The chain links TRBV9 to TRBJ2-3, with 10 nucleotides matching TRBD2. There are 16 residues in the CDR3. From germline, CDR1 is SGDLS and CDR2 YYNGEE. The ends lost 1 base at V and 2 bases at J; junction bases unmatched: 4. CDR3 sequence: CASSVQAGGPTDTQYF. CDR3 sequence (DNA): TGTGCCAGCAGCGTACAAGCGGGGGGGCCCACAGATACGCAGTATTTT.

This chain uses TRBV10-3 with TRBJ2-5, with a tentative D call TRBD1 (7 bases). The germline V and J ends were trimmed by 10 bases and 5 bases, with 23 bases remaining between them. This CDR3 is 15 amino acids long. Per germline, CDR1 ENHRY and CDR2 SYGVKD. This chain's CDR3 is CATCMTGTFRETQYF. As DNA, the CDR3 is TGTGCCACCTGCATGACAGGGACTTTTCGTGAGACCCAGTACTTC.

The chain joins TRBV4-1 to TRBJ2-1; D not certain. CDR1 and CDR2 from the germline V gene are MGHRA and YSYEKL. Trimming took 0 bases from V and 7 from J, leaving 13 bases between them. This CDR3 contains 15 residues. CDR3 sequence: CASSQDWLGSNEQFF. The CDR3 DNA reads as TGCGCCAGCAGCCAAGATTGGCTAGGCTCGAATGAGCAGTTCTTC.

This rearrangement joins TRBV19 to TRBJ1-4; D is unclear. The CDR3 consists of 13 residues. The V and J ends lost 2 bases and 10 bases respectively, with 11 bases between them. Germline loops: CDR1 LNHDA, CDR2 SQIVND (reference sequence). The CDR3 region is CASSIIRDGKLFF. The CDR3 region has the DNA TGTGCCAGTAGTATAATCCGTGACGGAAAACTGTTTTTT. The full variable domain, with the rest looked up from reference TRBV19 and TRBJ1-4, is DGGITQSPKYLFRKEGQNVTLSCEQNLNHDAMYWYRQDPGQGLRLIYYSQIVNDFQKGDIAEGYSVSREKKESFPLTVTSAQKNPTAFYLCASSIIRDGKLFFGSGTQLSVL.

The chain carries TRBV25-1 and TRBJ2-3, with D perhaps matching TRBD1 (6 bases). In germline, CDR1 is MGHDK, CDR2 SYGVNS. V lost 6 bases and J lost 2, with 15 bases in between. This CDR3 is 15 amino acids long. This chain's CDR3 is CASSSNGQLTDTQYF. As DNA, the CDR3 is TGTGCCAGCAGCTCTAATGGACAGCTCACAGATACGCAGTATTTT.

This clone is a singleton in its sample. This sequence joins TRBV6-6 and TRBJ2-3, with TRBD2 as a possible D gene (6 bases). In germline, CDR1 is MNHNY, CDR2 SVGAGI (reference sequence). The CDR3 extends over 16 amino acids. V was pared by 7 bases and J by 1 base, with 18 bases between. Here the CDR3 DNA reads TGTGCCAGCAACCCTCCTCCGGGACTCCGCACAGATACGCAGTATTTT. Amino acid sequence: CASNPPPGLRTDTQYF.

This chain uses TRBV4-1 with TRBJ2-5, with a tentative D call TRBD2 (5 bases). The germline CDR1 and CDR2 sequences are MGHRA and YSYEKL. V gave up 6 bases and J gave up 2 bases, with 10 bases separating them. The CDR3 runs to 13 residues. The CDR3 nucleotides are TGCGCCAGCAGGGCAAGCGGACAAGAGACCCAGTACTTC. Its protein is CASRASGQETQYF.

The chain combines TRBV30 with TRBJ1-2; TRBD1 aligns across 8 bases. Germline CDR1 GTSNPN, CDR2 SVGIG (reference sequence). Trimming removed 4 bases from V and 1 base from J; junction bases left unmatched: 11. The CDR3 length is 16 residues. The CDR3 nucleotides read TGTGCCTGGATTCGCCCAGGACAGGGAATTAACTATGGCTACACCTTC. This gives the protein CAWIRPGQGINYGYTF.

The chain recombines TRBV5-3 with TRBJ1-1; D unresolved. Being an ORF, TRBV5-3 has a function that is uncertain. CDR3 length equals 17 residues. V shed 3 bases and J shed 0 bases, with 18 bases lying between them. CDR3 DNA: TGTGCCAGAAGCTATGGACCGCAGTTGGGCATGAACACTGAAGCTTTCTTT. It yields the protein CARSYGPQLGMNTEAFF.

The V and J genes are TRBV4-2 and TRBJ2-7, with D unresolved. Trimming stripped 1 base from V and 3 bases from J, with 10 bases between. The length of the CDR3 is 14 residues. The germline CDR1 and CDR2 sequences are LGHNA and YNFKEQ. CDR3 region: CASSQVEAYYEQYF. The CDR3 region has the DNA TGTGCCAGCAGCCAAGTTGAGGCCTACTACGAGCAGTACTTC.

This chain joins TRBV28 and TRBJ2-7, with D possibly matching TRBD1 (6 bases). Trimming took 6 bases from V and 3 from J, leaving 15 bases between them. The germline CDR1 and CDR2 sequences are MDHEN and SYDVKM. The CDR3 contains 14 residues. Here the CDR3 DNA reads TGTGCCAGCAGCCAAGGACAGAATATCTACGAGCAGTACTTC. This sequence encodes CASSQGQNIYEQYF.

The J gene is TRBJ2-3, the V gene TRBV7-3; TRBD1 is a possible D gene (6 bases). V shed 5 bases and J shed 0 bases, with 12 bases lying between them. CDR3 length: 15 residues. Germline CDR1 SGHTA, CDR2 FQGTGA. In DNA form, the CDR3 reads TGTGCCAGCAGCCTCACAGGGTTCAGCACAGATACGCAGTATTTT. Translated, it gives CASSLTGFSTDTQYF.

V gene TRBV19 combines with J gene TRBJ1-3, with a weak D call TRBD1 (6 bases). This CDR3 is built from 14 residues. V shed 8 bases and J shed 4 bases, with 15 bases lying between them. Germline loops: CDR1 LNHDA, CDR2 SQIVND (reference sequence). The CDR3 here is CASCQGMGGNTIYF. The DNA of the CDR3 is TGTGCCAGTTGCCAGGGGATGGGGGGAAACACCATATATTTT.

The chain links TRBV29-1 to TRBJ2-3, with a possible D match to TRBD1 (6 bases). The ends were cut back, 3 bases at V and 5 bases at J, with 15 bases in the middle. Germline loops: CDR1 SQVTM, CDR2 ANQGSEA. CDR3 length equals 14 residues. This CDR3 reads CSVDDLVRGDTQYF. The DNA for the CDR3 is TGCAGCGTTGATGACCTAGTCAGGGGAGATACGCAGTATTTT.

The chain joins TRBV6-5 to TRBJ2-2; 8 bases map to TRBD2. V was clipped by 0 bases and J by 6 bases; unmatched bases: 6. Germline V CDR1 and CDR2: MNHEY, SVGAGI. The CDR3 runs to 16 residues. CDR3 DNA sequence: TGTGCCAGCAGTTACTCCAGCGGGGGAACGTCCGGGGAGCTGTTTTTT. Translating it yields CASSYSSGGTSGELFF.

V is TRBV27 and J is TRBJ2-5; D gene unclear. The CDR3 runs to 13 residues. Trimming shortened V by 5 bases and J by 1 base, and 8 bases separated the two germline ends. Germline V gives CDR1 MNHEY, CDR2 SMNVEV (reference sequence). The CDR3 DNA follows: TGTGCCAGCAGTCCCATGTTCCAAGAGACCCAGTACTTC. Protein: CASSPMFQETQYF.